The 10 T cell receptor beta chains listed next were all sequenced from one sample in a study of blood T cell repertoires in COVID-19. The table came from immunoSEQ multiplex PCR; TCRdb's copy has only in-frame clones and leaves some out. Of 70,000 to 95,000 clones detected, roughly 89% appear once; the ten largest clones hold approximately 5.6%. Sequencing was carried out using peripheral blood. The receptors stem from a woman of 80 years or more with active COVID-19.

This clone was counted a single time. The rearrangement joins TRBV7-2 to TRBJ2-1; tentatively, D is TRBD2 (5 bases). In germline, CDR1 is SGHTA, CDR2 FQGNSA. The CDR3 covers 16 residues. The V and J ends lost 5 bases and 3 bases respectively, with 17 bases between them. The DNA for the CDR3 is TGTGCCAGCAGCCTAGAGTGGGCGGGCGACTACAATGAGCAGTTCTTC. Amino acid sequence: CASSLEWAGDYNEQFF.

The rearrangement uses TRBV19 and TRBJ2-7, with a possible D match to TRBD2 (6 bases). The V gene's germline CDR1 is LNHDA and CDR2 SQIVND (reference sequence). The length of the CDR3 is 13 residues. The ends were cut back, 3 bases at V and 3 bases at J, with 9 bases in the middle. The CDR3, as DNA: TGTGCCAGTAGTATTGGGGGGAGCTACGAGCAGTACTTC. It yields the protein CASSIGGSYEQYF.

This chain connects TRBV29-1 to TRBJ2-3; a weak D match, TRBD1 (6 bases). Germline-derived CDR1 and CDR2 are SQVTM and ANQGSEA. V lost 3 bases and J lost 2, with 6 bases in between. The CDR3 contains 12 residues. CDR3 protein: CSVEGATDTQYF. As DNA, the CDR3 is TGCAGCGTTGAGGGGGCCACAGATACGCAGTATTTT.

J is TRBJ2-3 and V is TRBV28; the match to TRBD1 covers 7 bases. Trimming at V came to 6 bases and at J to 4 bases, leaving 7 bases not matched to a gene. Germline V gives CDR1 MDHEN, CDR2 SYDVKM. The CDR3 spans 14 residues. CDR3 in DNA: TGTGCCAGCAGCAAGACAGGGTTCGCAGATACGCAGTATTTT. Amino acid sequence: CASSKTGFADTQYF.

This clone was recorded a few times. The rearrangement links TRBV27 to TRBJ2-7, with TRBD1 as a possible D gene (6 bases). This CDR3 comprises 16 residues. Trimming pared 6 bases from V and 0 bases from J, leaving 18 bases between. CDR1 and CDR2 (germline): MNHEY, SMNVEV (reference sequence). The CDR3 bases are TGTGCCAGCAGCCCTTCCAGGGGCGCGTCCTCCTACGAGCAGTACTTC. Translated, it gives CASSPSRGASSYEQYF.

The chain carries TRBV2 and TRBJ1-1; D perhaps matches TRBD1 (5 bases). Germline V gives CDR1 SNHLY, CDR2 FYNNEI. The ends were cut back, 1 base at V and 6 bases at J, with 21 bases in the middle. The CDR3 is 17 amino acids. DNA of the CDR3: TGTGCCAGCAGTGAAGGGGGGGTGATTATGGGGAGCGCTGAAGCTTTCTTT. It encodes CASSEGGVIMGSAEAFF.

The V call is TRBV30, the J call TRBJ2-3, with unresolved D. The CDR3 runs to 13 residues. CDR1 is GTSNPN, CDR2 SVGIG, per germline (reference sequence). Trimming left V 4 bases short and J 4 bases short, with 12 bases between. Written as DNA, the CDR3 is TGTGCCTGGAATTTTGGTGGCCCAGATACGCAGTATTTT. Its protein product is CAWNFGGPDTQYF.

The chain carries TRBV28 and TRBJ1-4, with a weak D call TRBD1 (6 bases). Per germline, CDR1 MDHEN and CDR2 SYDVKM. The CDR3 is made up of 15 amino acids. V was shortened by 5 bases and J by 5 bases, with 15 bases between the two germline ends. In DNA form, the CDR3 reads TGTGCCAGCAGTCGAGGGGGAAGGGGGAATGAAAAACTGTTTTTT. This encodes CASSRGGRGNEKLFF.

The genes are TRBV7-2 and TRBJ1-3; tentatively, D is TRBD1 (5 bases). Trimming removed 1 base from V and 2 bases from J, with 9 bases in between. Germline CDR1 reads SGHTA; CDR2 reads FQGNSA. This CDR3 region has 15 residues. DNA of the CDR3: TGTGCCAGCAGCTTAGGGTCGGGGGCTGGAAACACCATATATTTT. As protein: CASSLGSGAGNTIYF.

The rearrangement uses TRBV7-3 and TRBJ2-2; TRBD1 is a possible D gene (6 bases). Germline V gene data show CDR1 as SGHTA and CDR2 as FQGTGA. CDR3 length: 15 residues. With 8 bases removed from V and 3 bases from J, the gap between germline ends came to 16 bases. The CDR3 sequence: CASSARGRDTGELFF. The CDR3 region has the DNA TGTGCCAGCTCCGCCAGGGGCCGGGACACCGGGGAGCTGTTTTTT.